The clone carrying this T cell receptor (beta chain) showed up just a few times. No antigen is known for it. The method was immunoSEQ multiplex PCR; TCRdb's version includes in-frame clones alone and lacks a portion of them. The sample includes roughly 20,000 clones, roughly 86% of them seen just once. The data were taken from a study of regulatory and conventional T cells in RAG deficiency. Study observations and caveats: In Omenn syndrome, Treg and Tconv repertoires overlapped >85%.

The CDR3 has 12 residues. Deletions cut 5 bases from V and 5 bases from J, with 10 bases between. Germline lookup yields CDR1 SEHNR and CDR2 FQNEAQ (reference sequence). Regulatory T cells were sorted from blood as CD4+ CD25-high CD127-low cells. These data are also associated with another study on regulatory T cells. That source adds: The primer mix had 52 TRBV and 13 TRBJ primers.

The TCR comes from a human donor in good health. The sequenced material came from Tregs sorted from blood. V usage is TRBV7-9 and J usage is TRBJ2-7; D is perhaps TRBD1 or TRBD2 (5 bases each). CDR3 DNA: TGTGCCAGCAGCCTACGGGGCCACGAGCAGTACTTC. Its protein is CASSLRGHEQYF.